Following are 32 T cell receptor beta chains from one sample sequenced in a study of vaccination and CD4 T cells after COVID-19. The antigens these receptors bind are not known. Cultured CD4+ T-cell DNA underwent Oncomine TCR Beta short-read sequencing. MiXCR was run by TCRdb on the PCR reads, yielding one entry per CDR3 protein. Of several thousand distinct CDR3 sequences in the sample, roughly 39% are singletons; the top ten hold around 20%. Treatment of the sample: approximately nine-day PBMC culture with coronavirus spike peptide pools or control peptides (ViraFEST assay). Harvesting of the unexposed donor's CD4+ T cells predated the COVID-19 pandemic (2011-2018). Sequencing used CD4+ T cells from blood, cultured in vitro. These receptors were taken from a human donor in good health.

This clonotype is classed as medium-sized. The rearrangement uses TRBV12-3 or TRBV12-4 and TRBJ1-4; TRBD1 might be the D (5 bases). V lost 0 bases to trimming and J lost 6 bases, with 11 bases between them. CDR3 length: 15 amino acids. The CDR3 protein is CASSLARGLYEKLFF. Here the CDR3 DNA reads TGTGCCAGCAGTTTAGCTAGGGGTCTATATGAAAAACTGTTTTTT.

This clonotype showed up just a few times. The chain carries TRBV7-9 and TRBJ1-1; D not certain. V lost 6 bases and J lost 2, with 13 bases in between. This CDR3 contains 14 residues. Germline CDR1 reads SEHNR; CDR2 reads FQNEAQ (reference sequence). The DNA of the CDR3 is TGTGCCAGCAGGCCCTTAAGAGAAAACACTGAAGCTTTCTTT. This sequence encodes CASRPLRENTEAFF.

The rearrangement uses TRBV14 and TRBJ1-1; D is perhaps TRBD1 (5 bases). The germline V gene encodes CDR1 SGHDN and CDR2 FVKESK. The V gene lost 0 bases and the J gene lost 1 base, with 12 bases spanning the gap. This CDR3 has 16 amino acids. The CDR3 nucleotides read TGTGCCAGCAGCCAAGATCCTTGGGGGAGGAACACTGAAGCTTTCTTT. Translating it yields CASSQDPWGRNTEAFF.

The sample holds a few counts of this clonotype. The chain employs TRBV2 and TRBJ2-1, with 7 bases lining up with TRBD1. The CDR3 length is 15 residues. Germline-derived CDR1 and CDR2 are SNHLY and FYNNEI. The V segment lost 6 bases and the J segment 0 bases; nucleotides outside the gene matches: 5. The CDR3 spells CASRNRGFSYNEQFF. As DNA, the CDR3 is TGTGCCAGCAGGAACAGGGGCTTCTCCTACAATGAGCAGTTCTTC. Drawing the rest from reference TRBV2 and TRBJ2-1, the complete variable domain is EPEVTQTPSHQVTQMGQEVILRCVPISNHLYFYWYRQILGQKVEFLVSFYNNEISEKSEIFDDQFSVERPDGSNFTLKIRSTKLEDSAMYFCASRNRGFSYNEQFFGPGTRLTVL.

The chain has TRBV7-9 and TRBJ1-5; 7 nucleotides line up with TRBD1. The V gene end was trimmed by 5 bases and the J gene end by 6 bases; junction bases not matched to a gene: 10. The CDR3 is 15 amino acids. The germline CDR1 and CDR2 sequences are SEHNR and FQNEAQ (reference sequence). CDR3 residues: CASSLGTVLGQPQHF. As DNA, the CDR3 is TGTGCCAGCAGCCTAGGGACAGTACTGGGTCAGCCCCAGCATTTT.

This clonotype was seen a few times. V is TRBV6-2 or TRBV6-3 and J is TRBJ1-1; 7 positions agree with TRBD1. The CDR3 is 12 amino acids. After removal of 6 bases from V and 4 bases from J, the junction contained 2 bases not matched to a gene. Germline loops: CDR1 MNHEY, CDR2 SVGEGT. CDR3 sequence reads: CASRQGTTEAFF. DNA of the CDR3: TGTGCCAGCAGACAGGGGACCACTGAAGCTTTCTTT.

This clonotype occurred a few times. This chain joins TRBV18 and TRBJ1-2; a weak D match, TRBD1 (5 bases). Germline CDR1 KGHSH, CDR2 LQKENI. With 5 bases removed from V and 6 bases from J, the gap between germline ends came to 16 bases. This CDR3 is built from 14 residues. The CDR3 nucleotides are TGTGCCAGCTCAGCCCGCAGGGATATCGATGGCTACACCTTC. It translates to CASSARRDIDGYTF.

The V gene is TRBV7-2, the J gene TRBJ1-2; TRBD1 aligns across 9 bases. Germline CDR1 SGHTA, CDR2 FQGNSA. V lost 5 bases to trimming and J lost 3 bases; unmatched junction nucleotides: 4. The CDR3 has 14 amino acids. The chain's CDR3 is CASSRDREDYGYTF. DNA for the CDR3: TGTGCCAGCAGCCGGGACAGGGAAGACTATGGCTACACCTTC.

The chain has TRBV30 and TRBJ2-7; 9 bases are shared with TRBD1. The CDR3 runs 12 residues. The germline V gene encodes CDR1 GTSNPN and CDR2 SVGIG (reference sequence). After removal of 7 bases from V and 3 bases from J, the junction contained 4 bases not matched to a gene. As DNA, the CDR3 is TGTGCCTCCGAGACAGGGGGCTACGAGCAGTACTTC. Translation: CASETGGYEQYF.

This clonotype has a handful of counts. V usage is TRBV20-1 and J usage is TRBJ2-3; the match to TRBD2 covers 15 bases. The CDR3 is made up of 16 amino acids. V trimming: 3 bases; J trimming: 6 bases; junction bases outside the gene matches: 7. CDR1 and CDR2 from the germline V gene are DFQATT and SNEGSKA (reference sequence). The CDR3 DNA reads as TGCAGTGCTAGGTACTGGACTAGCGGGGGGGCGGATACGCAGTATTTT. This codes for CSARYWTSGGADTQYF.

V usage is TRBV4-1 and J usage is TRBJ2-5; 15 bases fit TRBD2. Germline V gene data show CDR1 as MGHRA and CDR2 as YSYEKL. V was pared by 4 bases and J by 4 bases, with 10 bases of the junction left unmatched. There are 18 residues in the CDR3. CDR3 in amino acids: CASSRRTSGRGRLETQYF. CDR3 in DNA: TGCGCCAGCAGCCGCCGGACTAGCGGGAGGGGGAGGTTAGAGACCCAGTACTTC.

Relative to its sample, this clonotype is large. The V gene is TRBV27, the J gene TRBJ1-1; a possible D gene is TRBD1 (5 bases). Germline-derived CDR1 and CDR2 are MNHEY and SMNVEV (reference sequence). The CDR3 covers 14 residues. V lost 4 bases and J 0 bases, leaving 9 bases between the germline ends. The CDR3 nucleotides are TGTGCCAGCAGTTGGACACCCATGAACACTGAAGCTTTCTTT. It translates to CASSWTPMNTEAFF.

Only a few counts were recorded for this clonotype. The chain couples TRBV6-1 to TRBJ2-3; D may be TRBD2 (6 bases). The V and J ends lost 5 bases and 14 bases respectively, with 17 bases between them. Germline-derived CDR1 and CDR2 are MNHNS and SASEGT. This CDR3 is built from 12 residues. The CDR3: CASSNGDSRRYF. CDR3 coding DNA: TGTGCCAGCAGTAATGGGGACTCCAGGCGGTATTTT.

The genes are TRBV18 and TRBJ1-6; D perhaps matches TRBD1 (5 bases). Germline CDR1 reads KGHSH; CDR2 reads LQKENI. This CDR3 has 14 residues. Trimming took off 2 bases at V and 7 bases at J, with 9 bases between the two ends. This CDR3 reads CASSPTQGNSPLHF. The CDR3 DNA is TGTGCCAGCTCACCAACCCAGGGAAATTCACCCCTCCACTTT.

The rearrangement joins TRBV4-3 to TRBJ2-3; D may be TRBD1 (7 bases). The CDR3 spans 15 residues. Per the germline V gene, CDR1 is LGHNA and CDR2 is YSLEER. Between the trimmed V and J ends, which lost 4 bases and 6 bases, there was a span of 17 bases. The DNA for the CDR3 is TGCGCCAGCAGCCCCCAGGGCGCAGGGGGGGATACGCAGTATTTT. It specifies CASSPQGAGGDTQYF.

This clonotype was recorded only once. The chain couples TRBV6-2 or TRBV6-3 to TRBJ2-7, with D possibly matching TRBD1 (6 bases). V was trimmed by 3 bases and J by 5 bases, leaving 20 bases between them. Germline CDR1 and CDR2: MNHEY and SVGEGT. CDR3 size: 16 residues. CDR3 region: CASSYPWDTTFHEQYF. The CDR3 DNA follows: TGTGCCAGCAGTTATCCCTGGGACACGACTTTCCACGAGCAGTACTTC.

This clonotype turned up a few times. The chain combines TRBV6-5 with TRBJ2-7, with D perhaps matching TRBD2 (6 bases). The CDR3 is 17 residues long. CDR1 and CDR2 from the germline V gene are MNHEY and SVGAGI. The germline V and J ends were trimmed by 0 bases and 3 bases, with 18 bases remaining between them. In DNA, the CDR3 is TGTGCCAGCAGTTACTCACCACCCGGGTTGGGGGGCTACGAGCAGTACTTC. Protein sequence: CASSYSPPGLGGYEQYF.

The V gene is TRBV20-1, the J gene TRBJ2-3, with TRBD2 matching over 9 bases. CDR1 is DFQATT and CDR2 is SNEGSKA in the germline V gene (reference sequence). This CDR3 contains 17 residues. Trimming removed 4 bases from V and 2 bases from J; junction bases left unmatched: 13. The CDR3 region has the DNA TGCAGTGCTATTCGGCGGGGGGGCTTTTCTTACACAGATACGCAGTATTTT. It encodes CSAIRRGGFSYTDTQYF.

This clonotype was detected a few times. This chain joins TRBV19 and TRBJ1-5; 9 bases map to TRBD1. The CDR3 length is 14 residues. CDR1 and CDR2 (germline): LNHDA, SQIVND (reference sequence). With V trimmed by 6 bases and J by 6 bases, 6 bases remained unmatched. CDR3 protein: CASRPTGGGQPQHF. The CDR3 DNA reads as TGTGCCAGTAGACCGACAGGGGGAGGTCAGCCCCAGCATTTT.

This clonotype was detected only a few times. The chain recombines TRBV6-2 or TRBV6-3 with TRBJ2-5, with TRBD2 matching over 10 bases. V dropped 2 bases and J dropped 4; count of bases not matched to a gene: 4. The CDR3 covers 15 residues. The V gene's germline CDR1 is MNHEY and CDR2 SVGEGT. The DNA for the CDR3 is TGTGCCAGCAGTTACAGCGGGGGGGCAGTAGAGACCCAGTACTTC. Translation gives CASSYSGGAVETQYF.

V and J are TRBV5-1 and TRBJ1-6, with 7 bases aligning to TRBD1. Unmatched junction bases numbered 3, after V lost 7 bases and J lost 8 bases. This CDR3 is 12 amino acids long. Germline CDR1 and CDR2: SGHRS and YFSETQ. The CDR3: CASSQGDSPLHF. DNA of the CDR3: TGCGCCAGCTCGCAGGGGGATTCACCCCTCCACTTT.

The gene calls are TRBV15 and TRBJ2-7, with D tentatively TRBD1 (6 bases). Germline V lookup: CDR1 LNHNV, CDR2 YYDKDF (reference sequence). This CDR3 is 14 amino acids long. The V end was cut by 6 bases, the J end by 5 bases, with 17 bases between. The CDR3 region is CATRDIRGPDEQYF. Here the CDR3 DNA reads TGTGCCACCAGGGACATCAGGGGCCCCGACGAGCAGTACTTC.

This chain uses TRBV5-5 with TRBJ1-2; no definite D call. V lost 5 bases, J lost 2 bases, and 22 bases lay in between. Looked up from germline, CDR1 is SGHKS and CDR2 is YYEKEE (reference sequence). The CDR3 spans 17 residues. DNA for the CDR3: TGTGCCAGCAGGGCTGGGATGTTTCGGGAGGCGAACTATGGCTACACCTTC. Protein product: CASRAGMFREANYGYTF.

The rearrangement uses TRBV18 and TRBJ1-4; D may be TRBD1 (6 bases). This CDR3 comprises 15 residues. Trimming shortened V by 3 bases and J by 0 bases, and 8 bases separated the two germline ends. Germline V lookup: CDR1 KGHSH, CDR2 LQKENI. Here the CDR3 DNA reads TGTGCCAGCTCACCTAACAGGGCAACTAATGAAAAACTGTTTTTT. Translation gives CASSPNRATNEKLFF.

CDR3: CASSLPPQGEAFF. CDR3 in DNA: TGTGCCAGCAGTTTACCCCCACAGGGGGAAGCTTTCTTT. The chain recombines TRBV28 with TRBJ1-1; 7 bases are shared with TRBD1. The CDR3 is 13 amino acids. With 2 bases clipped from V and 8 bases from J, the junction kept 5 bases outside the gene matches. The V gene's germline CDR1 is MDHEN and CDR2 SYDVKM.

This rearrangement joins TRBV6-5 to TRBJ1-1; D not certain. Germline values: CDR1 MNHEY, CDR2 SVGAGI. This CDR3 is built from 15 residues. V shed 0 bases and J shed 2 bases, with 10 bases lying between them. CDR3 residues: CASSYSGGPNTEAFF. The CDR3 nucleotides are TGTGCCAGCAGTTACTCCGGTGGTCCCAACACTGAAGCTTTCTTT.

This clonotype was detected a few times. This chain's CDR3 is CASSSAMNTEAFF. DNA of the CDR3: TGTGCCAGCAGCTCGGCTATGAACACTGAAGCTTTCTTT. This sequence joins TRBV7-9 and TRBJ1-1; no clear D gene. Trimming removed 4 bases from V and 0 bases from J, with 6 bases in between. CDR1 is SEHNR and CDR2 is FQNEAQ in the germline V gene (reference sequence). This CDR3 comprises 13 residues.

The CDR3 DNA reads TGCAGTGCCCCTCAACACTCGAAAATAACACACCGGGACAAGCTAAACGAGCAGTACTTC. Translated: CSAPQHSKITHRDKLNEQYF. The rearrangement uses TRBV20-1 and TRBJ2-7; the D gene is possibly TRBD1 (6 bases). Trimming left V 6 bases short and J 5 bases short, with 38 bases between. Per germline, CDR1 DFQATT and CDR2 SNEGSKA (reference sequence). The CDR3 is 20 amino acids.

The chain carries TRBV20-1 and TRBJ2-3, with 9 bases aligning to TRBD2. The junction had 6 bases not matched to a gene; V was cut back by 5 bases and J by 0 bases. Germline CDR1 reads DFQATT; CDR2 reads SNEGSKA (reference sequence). The CDR3 extends over 15 amino acids. The DNA for the CDR3 is TGCAGTGCTTATAATAGCGGGGGTAGCACAGATACGCAGTATTTT. Its translation is CSAYNSGGSTDTQYF.

This clonotype was observed a handful of times. J is TRBJ1-2 and V is TRBV10-3; D is ambiguous. This CDR3 has 14 residues. Germline CDR1 and CDR2: ENHRY and SYGVKD. V gave up 2 bases and J gave up 2 bases, with 9 bases separating them. The CDR3 is CAISELTGNYGYTF. CDR3 DNA sequence: TGTGCCATCAGTGAGCTCACCGGCAACTATGGCTACACCTTC.

The genes are TRBV11-2 and TRBJ2-3, with 8 nucleotides matching TRBD2. With 5 bases clipped from V and 5 bases from J, the junction kept 12 bases outside the gene matches. The CDR3 has 16 residues. Germline lookup yields CDR1 SGHAT and CDR2 FQNNGV. CDR3 residues: CASSTRLALTLDTQYF. The CDR3 DNA reads as TGTGCCAGCAGCACCAGACTAGCGCTTACGCTAGATACGCAGTATTTT.

The J gene is TRBJ2-7, the V gene TRBV19, with 7 bases lining up with TRBD1. CDR3 length: 15 amino acids. Per the germline V gene, CDR1 is LNHDA and CDR2 is SQIVND (reference sequence). With V trimmed by 7 bases and J by 2 bases, 11 bases remained unmatched. CDR3 DNA: TGTGCCAGTAAACTGGAGGACAGGCGAACCTACGAGCAGTACTTC. This sequence encodes CASKLEDRRTYEQYF.